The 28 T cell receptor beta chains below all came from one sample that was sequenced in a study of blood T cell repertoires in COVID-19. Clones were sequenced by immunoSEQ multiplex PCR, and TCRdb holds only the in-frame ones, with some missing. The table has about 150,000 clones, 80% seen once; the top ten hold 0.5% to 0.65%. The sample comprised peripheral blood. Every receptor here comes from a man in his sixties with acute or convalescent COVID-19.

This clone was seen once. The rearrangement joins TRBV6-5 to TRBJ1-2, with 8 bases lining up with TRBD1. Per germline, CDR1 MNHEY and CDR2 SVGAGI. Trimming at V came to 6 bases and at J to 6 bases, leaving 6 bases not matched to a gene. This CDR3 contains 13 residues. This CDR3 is CASRVTGANGYTF. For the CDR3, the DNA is TGTGCCAGCAGGGTGACAGGGGCTAATGGCTACACCTTC.

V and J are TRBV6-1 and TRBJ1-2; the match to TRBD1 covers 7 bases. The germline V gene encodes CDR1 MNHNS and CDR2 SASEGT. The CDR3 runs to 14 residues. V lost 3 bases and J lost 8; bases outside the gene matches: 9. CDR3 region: CASSESYRGQGYTF. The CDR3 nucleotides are TGTGCCAGCAGTGAGAGTTACAGGGGACAAGGCTACACCTTC.

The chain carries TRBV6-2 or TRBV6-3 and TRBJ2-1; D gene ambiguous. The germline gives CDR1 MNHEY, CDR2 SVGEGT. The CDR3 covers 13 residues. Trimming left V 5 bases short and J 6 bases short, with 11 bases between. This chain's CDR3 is CASSQTRSNEQFF. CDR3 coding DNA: TGTGCCAGCAGTCAGACGCGGTCCAATGAGCAGTTCTTC.

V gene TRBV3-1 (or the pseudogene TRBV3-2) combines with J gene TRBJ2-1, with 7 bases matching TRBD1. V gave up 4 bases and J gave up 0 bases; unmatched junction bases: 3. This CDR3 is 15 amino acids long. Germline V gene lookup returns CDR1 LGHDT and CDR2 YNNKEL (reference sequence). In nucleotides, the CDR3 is TGTGCCAGCAGCCGACAGGGTAGCTCCTACAATGAGCAGTTCTTC. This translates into CASSRQGSSYNEQFF.

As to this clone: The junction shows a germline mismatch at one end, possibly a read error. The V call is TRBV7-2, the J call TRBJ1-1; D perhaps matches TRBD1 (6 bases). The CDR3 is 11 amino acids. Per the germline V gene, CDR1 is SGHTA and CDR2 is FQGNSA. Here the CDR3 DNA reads TGTGCCAGCAGCCAAAGCGCACAGGGAGAATTT. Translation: CASSQSAQGEF.

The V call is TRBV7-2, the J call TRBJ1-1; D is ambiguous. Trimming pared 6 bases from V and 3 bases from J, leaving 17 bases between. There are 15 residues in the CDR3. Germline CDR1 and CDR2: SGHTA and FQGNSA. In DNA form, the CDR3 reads TGTGCCAGCAGTCCCACGTGGGCCCCGGACACTGAAGCTTTCTTT. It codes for CASSPTWAPDTEAFF.

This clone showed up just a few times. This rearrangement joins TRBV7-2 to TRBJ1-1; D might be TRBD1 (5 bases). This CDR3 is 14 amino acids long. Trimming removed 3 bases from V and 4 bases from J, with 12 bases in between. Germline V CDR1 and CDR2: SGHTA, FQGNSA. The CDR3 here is CASSLGRVGTEAFF. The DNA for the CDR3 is TGTGCCAGCAGCTTGGGCAGGGTGGGCACTGAAGCTTTCTTT.

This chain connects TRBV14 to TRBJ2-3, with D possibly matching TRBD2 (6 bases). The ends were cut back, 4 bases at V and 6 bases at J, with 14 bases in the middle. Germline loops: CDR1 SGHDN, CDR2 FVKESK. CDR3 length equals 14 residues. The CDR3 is CASSPWAGPDTQYF. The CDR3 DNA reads TGTGCCAGCAGCCCCTGGGCGGGGCCCGATACGCAGTATTTT.

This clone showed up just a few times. The CDR3 sequence is CASSLDGGGFF. The CDR3, as DNA: TGTGCCAGCAGCTTGGATGGGGGAGGGTTCTTC. This sequence joins TRBV5-5 and TRBJ2-1, with D possibly matching TRBD2 (6 bases). CDR3 size: 11 residues. The germline V gene has CDR1 SGHKS and CDR2 YYEKEE (reference sequence). V was pared by 0 bases and J by 15 bases, with 10 bases between.

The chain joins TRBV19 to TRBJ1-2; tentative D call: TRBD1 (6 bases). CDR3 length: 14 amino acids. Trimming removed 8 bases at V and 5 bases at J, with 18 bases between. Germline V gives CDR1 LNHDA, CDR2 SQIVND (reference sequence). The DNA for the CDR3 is TGTGCCAGTGCACGCGGACAGATTATTTATGGCTACACCTTC. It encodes CASARGQIIYGYTF.

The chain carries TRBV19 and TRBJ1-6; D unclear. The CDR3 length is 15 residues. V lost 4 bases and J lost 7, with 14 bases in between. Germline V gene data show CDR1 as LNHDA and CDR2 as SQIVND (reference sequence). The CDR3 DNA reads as TGTGCCAGTAGTAAGGAGGGATCCCTGAATTCACCCCTCCACTTT. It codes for CASSKEGSLNSPLHF.

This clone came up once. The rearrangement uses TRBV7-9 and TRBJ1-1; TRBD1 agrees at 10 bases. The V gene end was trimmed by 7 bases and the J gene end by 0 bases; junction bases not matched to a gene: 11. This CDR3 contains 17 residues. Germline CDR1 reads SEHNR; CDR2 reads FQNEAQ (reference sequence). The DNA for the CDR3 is TGTGCCAGCATCCTGGGGACAGGGGCCGTAATGAACACTGAAGCTTTCTTT. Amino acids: CASILGTGAVMNTEAFF.

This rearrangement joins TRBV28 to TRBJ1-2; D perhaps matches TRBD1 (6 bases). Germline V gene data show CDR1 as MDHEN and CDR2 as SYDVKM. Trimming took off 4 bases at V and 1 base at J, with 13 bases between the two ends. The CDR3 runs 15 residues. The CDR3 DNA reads TGTGCCAGCAGTTCGCTACAGGGAGTTAACTATGGCTACACCTTC. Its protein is CASSSLQGVNYGYTF.

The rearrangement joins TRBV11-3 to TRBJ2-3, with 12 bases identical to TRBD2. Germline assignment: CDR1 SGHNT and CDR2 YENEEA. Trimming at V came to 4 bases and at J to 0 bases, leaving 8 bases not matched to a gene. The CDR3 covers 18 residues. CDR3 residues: CASSSSSGGALSTDTQYF. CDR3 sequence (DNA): TGTGCCAGCAGCTCGTCTAGCGGGGGGGCTCTGAGCACAGATACGCAGTATTTT.

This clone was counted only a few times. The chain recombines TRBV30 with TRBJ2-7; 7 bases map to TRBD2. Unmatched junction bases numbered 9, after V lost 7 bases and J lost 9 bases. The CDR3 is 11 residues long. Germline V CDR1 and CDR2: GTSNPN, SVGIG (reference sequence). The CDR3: CAYGLLAGQYF. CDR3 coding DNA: TGTGCCTACGGGTTGTTAGCGGGGCAGTACTTC.

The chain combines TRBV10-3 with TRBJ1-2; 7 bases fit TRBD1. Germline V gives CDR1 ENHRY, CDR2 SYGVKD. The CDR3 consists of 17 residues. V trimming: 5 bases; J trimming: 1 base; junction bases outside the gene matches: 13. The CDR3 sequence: CAISKRDRPDFNYGYTF. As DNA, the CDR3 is TGTGCCATCAGTAAAAGGGACAGACCAGATTTTAACTATGGCTACACCTTC.

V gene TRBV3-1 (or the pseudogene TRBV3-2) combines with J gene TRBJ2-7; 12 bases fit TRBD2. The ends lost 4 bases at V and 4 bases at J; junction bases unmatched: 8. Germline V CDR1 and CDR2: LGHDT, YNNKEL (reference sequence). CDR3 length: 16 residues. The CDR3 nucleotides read TGTGCCAGCAGCCCAGCAGGGACTAGCGGGCTGTACGAGCAGTACTTC. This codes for CASSPAGTSGLYEQYF.

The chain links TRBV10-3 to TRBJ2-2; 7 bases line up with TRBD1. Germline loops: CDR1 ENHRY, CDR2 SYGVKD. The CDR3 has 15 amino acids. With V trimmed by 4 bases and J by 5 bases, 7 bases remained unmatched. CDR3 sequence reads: CAISASQGKTGELFF. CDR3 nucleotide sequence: TGTGCCATCAGTGCGTCACAGGGGAAAACCGGGGAGCTGTTTTTT.

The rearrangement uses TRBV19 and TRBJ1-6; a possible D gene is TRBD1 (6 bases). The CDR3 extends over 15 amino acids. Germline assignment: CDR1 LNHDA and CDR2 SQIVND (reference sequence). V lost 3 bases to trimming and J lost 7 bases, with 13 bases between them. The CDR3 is CASSIGQSPNSPLHF. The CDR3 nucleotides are TGTGCCAGTAGTATCGGACAGTCACCCAATTCACCCCTCCACTTT.

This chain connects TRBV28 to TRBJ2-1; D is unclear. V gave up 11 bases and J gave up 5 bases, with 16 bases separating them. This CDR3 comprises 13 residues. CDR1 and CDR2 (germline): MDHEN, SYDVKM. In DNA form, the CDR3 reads TGTGCCCACGGGTCCTTACGAGACAATGAGCAGTTCTTC. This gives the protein CAHGSLRDNEQFF. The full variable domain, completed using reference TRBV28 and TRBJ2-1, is DVKVTQSSRYLVKRTGEKVFLECVQDMDHENMFWYRQDPGLGLRLIYFSYDVKMKEKGDIPEGYSVSREKKERFSLILESASTNQTSMYLCAHGSLRDNEQFFGPGTRLTVL.

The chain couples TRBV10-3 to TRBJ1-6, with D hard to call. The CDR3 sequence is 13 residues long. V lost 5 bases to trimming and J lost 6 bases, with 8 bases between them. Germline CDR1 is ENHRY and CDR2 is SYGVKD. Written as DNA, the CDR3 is TGTGCCATCAGTTCGGTCGGTAATTCACCCCTCCACTTT. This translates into CAISSVGNSPLHF.

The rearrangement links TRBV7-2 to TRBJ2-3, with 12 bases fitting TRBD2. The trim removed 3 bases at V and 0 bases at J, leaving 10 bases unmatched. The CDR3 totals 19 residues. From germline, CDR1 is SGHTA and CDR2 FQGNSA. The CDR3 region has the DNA TGTGCCAGCAGCTTTACCGGACTAGCGGGGACCGCTAGCACAGATACGCAGTATTTT. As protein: CASSFTGLAGTASTDTQYF.

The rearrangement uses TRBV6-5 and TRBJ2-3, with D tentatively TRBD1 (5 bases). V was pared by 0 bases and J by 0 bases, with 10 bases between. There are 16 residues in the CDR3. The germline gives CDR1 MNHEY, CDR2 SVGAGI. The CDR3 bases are TGTGCCAGCAGTTACTCGGGGCAGGTTAGCACAGATACGCAGTATTTT. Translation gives CASSYSGQVSTDTQYF.

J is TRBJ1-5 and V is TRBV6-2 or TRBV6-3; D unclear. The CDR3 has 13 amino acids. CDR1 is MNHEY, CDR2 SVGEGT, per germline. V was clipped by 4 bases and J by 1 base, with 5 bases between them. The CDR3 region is CASSFYSNQPQHF. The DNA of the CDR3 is TGTGCCAGCAGTTTCTACAGCAATCAGCCCCAGCATTTT.

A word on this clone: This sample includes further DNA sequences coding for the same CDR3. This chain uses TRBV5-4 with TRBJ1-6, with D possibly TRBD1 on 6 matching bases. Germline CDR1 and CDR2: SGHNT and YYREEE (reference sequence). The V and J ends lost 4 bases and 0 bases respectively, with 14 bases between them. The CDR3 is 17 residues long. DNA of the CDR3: TGTGCCAGCAGCCGCGACAGGACTAGCTCCTATAATTCACCCCTCCACTTT. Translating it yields CASSRDRTSSYNSPLHF.

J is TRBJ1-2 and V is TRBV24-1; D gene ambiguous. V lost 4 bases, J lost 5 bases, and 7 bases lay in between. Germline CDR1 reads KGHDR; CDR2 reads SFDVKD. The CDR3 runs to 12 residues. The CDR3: CATSEPGYGYTF. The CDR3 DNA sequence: TGTGCCACCAGTGAACCGGGTTATGGCTACACCTTC.

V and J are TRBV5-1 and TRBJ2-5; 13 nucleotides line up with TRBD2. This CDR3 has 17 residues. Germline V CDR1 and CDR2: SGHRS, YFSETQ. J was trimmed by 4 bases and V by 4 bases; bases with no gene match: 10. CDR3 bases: TGCGCCAGCAGCCCCGCTGGACTAGCGGGAGTAGGAGAGACCCAGTACTTC. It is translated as CASSPAGLAGVGETQYF.

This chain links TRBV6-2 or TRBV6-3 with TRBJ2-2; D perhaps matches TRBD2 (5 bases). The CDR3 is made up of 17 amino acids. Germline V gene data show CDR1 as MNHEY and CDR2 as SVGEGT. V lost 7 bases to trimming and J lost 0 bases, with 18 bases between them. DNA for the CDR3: TGTGCCAGCATCCCAGCGGACGGGAATCCGAACACCGGGGAGCTGTTTTTT. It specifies CASIPADGNPNTGELFF.